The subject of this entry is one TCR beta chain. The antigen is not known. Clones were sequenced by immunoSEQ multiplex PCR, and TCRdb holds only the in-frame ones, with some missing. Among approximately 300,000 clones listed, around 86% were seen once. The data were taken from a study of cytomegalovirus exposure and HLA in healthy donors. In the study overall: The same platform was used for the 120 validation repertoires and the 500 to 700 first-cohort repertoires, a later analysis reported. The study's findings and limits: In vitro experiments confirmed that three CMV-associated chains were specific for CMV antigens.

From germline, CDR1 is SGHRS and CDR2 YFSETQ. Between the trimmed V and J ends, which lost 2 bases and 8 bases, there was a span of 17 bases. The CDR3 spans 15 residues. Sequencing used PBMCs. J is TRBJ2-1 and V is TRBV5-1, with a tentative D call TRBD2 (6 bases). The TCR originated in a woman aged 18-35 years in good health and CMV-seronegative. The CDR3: CASSLLGTGSYEQFF. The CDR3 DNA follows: TGCGCCAGCAGCTTATTGGGGACTGGTTCCTATGAGCAGTTCTTC.